This entry lists 21 T cell receptor beta chains sequenced from one sample in a study of Ad26.COV2.S vaccination and SARS-CoV-2 variants. Assay used: immunoSEQ multiplex PCR; TCRdb lists only in-frame clones, some missing. Of some 390,000 clones in the sample, roughly 90% were seen once. Noted treatment: approximately 18 received Ad26.COV2.S at low or high dose, single or two shots; about five received placebo; per-sample allocation not given. Samples analyzed were those drawn on day 63 after the first vaccine or placebo injection. Sequenced material: peripheral blood, taken in a trial of Ad26.COV2.S vaccine versus placebo. Every receptor here comes from a person aged 18-60 years who received the Ad26.COV2.S COVID-19 vaccine or a placebo.

The J gene is TRBJ2-7, the V gene TRBV12-3 or TRBV12-4; TRBD1 might be the D (5 bases). The CDR3 runs 12 residues. The germline V and J ends were trimmed by 2 bases and 6 bases, with 8 bases remaining between them. The CDR3 nucleotides read TGTGCCAGCAGTTTAACCAGGGCCGAGCAGTACTTC. Residues: CASSLTRAEQYF.

This chain uses TRBV7-8 with TRBJ1-5; D might be TRBD1 (5 bases). Germline CDR1 reads SGHVS; CDR2 reads FQNEAQ. CDR3 length equals 16 residues. Trimming left V 1 base short and J 1 base short, with 11 bases between. CDR3 residues: CASSLVAGRSNQPQHF. The CDR3 DNA sequence: TGTGCCAGCAGCTTAGTGGCAGGGAGAAGCAATCAGCCCCAGCATTTT. The variable domain in full, with the rest retrieved from reference TRBV7-8 and TRBJ1-5, is GAGVSQSPRYKVAKRGQDVALRCDPISGHVSLFWYQQALGQGPEFLTYFQNEAQLDKSGLPSDRFFAERPEGSVSTLKIQRTQQEDSAVYLCASSLVAGRSNQPQHFGDGTRLSIL.

Note on this clone: A much larger clone differs by one base, so this may be a read error. The V and J genes are TRBV5-4 and TRBJ2-7; 9 nucleotides align to TRBD2. The CDR3 length is 14 residues. The germline gives CDR1 SGHNT, CDR2 YYREEE (reference sequence). V gave up 1 base and J gave up 2 bases; unmatched junction bases: 1. The CDR3 reads CASSLTSGPYEQYF. CDR3 bases: TGTGCCAGCAGCTTGACTAGCGGGCCCTACGAGCAGTACTTC.

This clone appeared once. V is TRBV4-3 and J is TRBJ1-2; unclear D gene. The CDR3 contains 14 residues. The germline CDR1 and CDR2 sequences are LGHNA and YSLEER. Trimming shortened V by 0 bases and J by 5 bases, and 10 bases separated the two germline ends. The CDR3 DNA follows: TGCGCCAGCAGCCAAGACCGGGGATGGTATGGCTACACCTTC. Protein sequence: CASSQDRGWYGYTF.

The gene calls are TRBV7-9 and TRBJ2-2; D might be TRBD1 (6 bases). V shed 4 bases and J shed 5 bases, with 11 bases lying between them. Germline CDR1 reads SEHNR; CDR2 reads FQNEAQ (reference sequence). The CDR3 is 14 residues long. Written as DNA, the CDR3 is TGTGCCAGCAGCTCGTCAACAGGGACCGGGGAGCTGTTTTTT. Translating it yields CASSSSTGTGELFF.

This clone was counted only a few times. The chain joins TRBV19 to TRBJ2-3; a possible D gene is TRBD2 (6 bases). The CDR3 totals 15 residues. Between the trimmed V and J ends, which lost 3 bases and 1 base, there was a span of 11 bases. The germline V gene encodes CDR1 LNHDA and CDR2 SQIVND (reference sequence). The CDR3 region has the DNA TGTGCCAGTAGTATTAGGAGGGTGGGCACAGATACGCAGTATTTT. The encoded protein is CASSIRRVGTDTQYF.

This sequence joins TRBV7-8 and TRBJ2-3; 7 bases are shared with TRBD1. The CDR3 totals 19 residues. Germline-derived CDR1 and CDR2 are SGHVS and FQNEAQ. With V trimmed by 5 bases and J by 0 bases, 17 bases remained unmatched. CDR3 amino acids: CASSLGVGLGTDSTDTQYF. The CDR3 region has the DNA TGTGCCAGCAGCCTAGGCGTGGGGCTTGGGACAGATAGCACAGATACGCAGTATTTT.

V usage is TRBV12-3 or TRBV12-4 and J usage is TRBJ1-5; weak D call: TRBD1 (5 bases). The CDR3 runs to 13 residues. The V end lost 2 bases, the J end lost 7 bases, and 9 bases lay between the germline ends. The CDR3 spells CASSLSDNQPQHF. Here the CDR3 DNA reads TGTGCCAGCAGTTTATCGGACAACCAGCCCCAGCATTTT.

This rearrangement joins TRBV19 to TRBJ2-3, with D perhaps given as TRBD1 or TRBD2 (5 bases each). The CDR3 spans 14 residues. Trimming left V 8 bases short and J 0 bases short, with 12 bases between. Germline assignment: CDR1 LNHDA and CDR2 SQIVND (reference sequence). The CDR3 spells CASAPGLSTDTQYF. The CDR3 DNA reads TGTGCCAGTGCCCCGGGGCTTAGCACAGATACGCAGTATTTT.

This chain connects TRBV4-1 to TRBJ2-5; D is uncertain. The V gene's germline CDR1 is MGHRA and CDR2 YSYEKL. The germline V and J ends were trimmed by 4 bases and 5 bases, with 14 bases remaining between them. The length of the CDR3 is 14 residues. The CDR3 DNA reads as TGCGCCAGCAGCCCAATTCTAGGGAAGGAGACCCAGTACTTC. This translates into CASSPILGKETQYF.

J is TRBJ2-7 and V is TRBV5-1; TRBD1 might be the D (6 bases). The V end was cut by 0 bases, the J end by 3 bases, with 10 bases between. The germline CDR1 and CDR2 sequences are SGHRS and YFSETQ. This CDR3 is built from 14 residues. In DNA form, the CDR3 reads TGCGCCAGCAGCTTGGGGACAGCTGACTACGAGCAGTACTTC. Its translation: CASSLGTADYEQYF.

The gene calls are TRBV11-1 and TRBJ2-7; D uncertain. Germline V CDR1 and CDR2: SGHAT, FQDESV (reference sequence). V was clipped by 1 base and J by 0 bases, with 4 bases between them. CDR3 length equals 13 residues. The CDR3 loop is CASSLGDSYEQYF. The CDR3 nucleotides are TGTGCCAGCAGCTTAGGAGACTCCTACGAGCAGTACTTC.

The chain couples TRBV9 to TRBJ1-1; the match to TRBD1 covers 10 bases. V was pared by 4 bases and J by 4 bases, with 7 bases of the junction left unmatched. This CDR3 spans 15 amino acids. Per the germline V gene, CDR1 is SGDLS and CDR2 is YYNGEE. The CDR3 region has the DNA TGTGCCAGCAGCCCCCCGGGACAGGGGAGCACTGAAGCTTTCTTT. Translation: CASSPPGQGSTEAFF.

CDR3 loop: CASSLDRGFTYEQYF. The DNA for the CDR3 is TGTGCCAGCAGCCTGGACAGGGGGTTTACCTACGAGCAGTACTTC. The chain uses TRBV3-1 (or the pseudogene TRBV3-2) and TRBJ2-7; 10 nucleotides align to TRBD1. The trim removed 4 bases at V and 2 bases at J, leaving 5 bases unmatched. CDR3 length: 15 amino acids. Germline loops: CDR1 LGHDT, CDR2 YNNKEL (reference sequence).

The rearrangement links TRBV4-2 to TRBJ1-1; no clear D gene. Germline assignment: CDR1 LGHNA and CDR2 YNFKEQ. V gave up 0 bases and J gave up 3 bases, with 8 bases separating them. CDR3 length equals 14 residues. CDR3 in DNA: TGTGCCAGCAGCCAAGAAAACAGCGACACTGAAGCTTTCTTT. It specifies CASSQENSDTEAFF.

The chain has TRBV28 and TRBJ1-1; no reliable D call. CDR1 is MDHEN and CDR2 is SYDVKM in the germline V gene. Trimming left V 4 bases short and J 4 bases short, with 4 bases between. The CDR3 spans 11 residues. CDR3: CASSSTTEAFF. Written as DNA, the CDR3 is TGTGCCAGCAGTTCGACCACTGAAGCTTTCTTT.

This rearrangement joins TRBV24-1 to TRBJ2-6, with D possibly matching TRBD1 (5 bases). V was shortened by 8 bases and J by 1 base, with 5 bases between the two germline ends. This CDR3 region has 13 residues. Germline CDR1 is KGHDR and CDR2 is SFDVKD. The CDR3 sequence is CATKGSGANVLTF. Here the CDR3 DNA reads TGTGCCACCAAGGGGTCTGGGGCCAACGTCCTGACTTTC.

The count of this clone is one. J is TRBJ1-1 and V is TRBV4-3, with a weak D call TRBD1 (5 bases). The germline CDR1 and CDR2 sequences are LGHNA and YSLEER. Between the trimmed V and J ends, which lost 0 bases and 3 bases, there was a span of 11 bases. The length of the CDR3 is 15 residues. CDR3 sequence reads: CASSQDHGGDTEAFF. The DNA of the CDR3 is TGCGCCAGCAGCCAAGACCACGGGGGGGACACTGAAGCTTTCTTT.

The J gene is TRBJ2-7, the V gene TRBV28, with 12 positions matching TRBD2. The germline gives CDR1 MDHEN, CDR2 SYDVKM. The junction had 6 bases not matched to a gene; V was cut back by 5 bases and J by 4 bases. CDR3 length: 15 amino acids. As DNA, the CDR3 is TGTGCCAGCAGTCGGACTAGCGGGGTTTCTTACGAGCAGTACTTC. This codes for CASSRTSGVSYEQYF.

This clone has ten or more counts. The same CDR3 is also encoded by other DNA sequences in this sample. J is TRBJ1-1 and V is TRBV27; no clear D gene. CDR1 is MNHEY and CDR2 is SMNVEV in the germline V gene (reference sequence). The V gene lost 1 base and the J gene lost 8 bases, with 8 bases spanning the gap. The CDR3 is made up of 12 amino acids. The CDR3 sequence: CASSLLGREAFF. As DNA, the CDR3 is TGTGCCAGCAGTTTATTGGGAAGGGAAGCTTTCTTT.

The chain uses TRBV5-1 and TRBJ2-7, with unresolved D. In germline, CDR1 is SGHRS, CDR2 YFSETQ. Trimming took off 0 bases at V and 7 bases at J, with 14 bases between the two ends. This CDR3 is 14 amino acids long. The CDR3 is CASSLENAQSEQYF. CDR3 coding DNA: TGCGCCAGCAGCTTGGAAAATGCCCAGTCGGAGCAGTACTTC.